In this sample, the clone carrying this TCR beta chain turned up a few times. The time point: pre-sensitization, week 0. Treatment described: therapeutic diphenylcyclopropenone sensitization with weekly scalp DPC. This sample is drawn from a study of human T cells and chemical hapten exposure. V was trimmed by 8 bases and J by 2 bases, leaving 17 bases between them. This CDR3 region has 15 residues. The germline V gene encodes CDR1 SNHLY and CDR2 FYNNEI. Via MiXCR, TCRdb re-called the RACE reads, giving one row per CDR3 protein. The sample lists 85,000 to 130,000 distinct CDR3 sequences; around 10% were seen once.

The TCR originated in a woman aged 45-65 years with alopecia areata. Some clones in this sample may be carry-over from other donors' samples. The chain is built from TRBV2 and TRBJ2-3; D is perhaps TRBD1 or TRBD2 (7 bases each). Material: whole blood, obtained in connection with sensitization to the hapten diphenylcyclopropenone (DPC). CDR3 region: CASGGEQGITDTQYF. The CDR3 region has the DNA TGTGCCAGCGGGGGGGAACAGGGGATCACAGATACGCAGTATTTT.